Given below is one TCR beta chain in context. What this receptor recognizes is not known. This entry comes from a study of monozygotic twins with inflammatory bowel disease (dated by TCRdb to the late 2010s). Context from the whole study: The complete study included some 28 monozygotic twin pairs: 19 IBD-discordant Danish pairs and nine German pairs, of which four were IBD-concordant and five were IBD-discordant. Disease-associated traits were sought mainly through comparisons between IBD patients and their genetically identical healthy co-twins within discordant pairs. Each individual had, on average, about 151 000 unique TCRalpha sequences and 181 000 unique TCRbeta sequences available for analysis.

There are 13 amino acids in the CDR3, from cysteine to phenylalanine inclusive. No DNA was logged. The germline V gene sets CDR1 to MNHNS and CDR2 to SASEGT. What the authors observed across the whole study: The results gave no support for a single strong signal or clonotype linked to IBD. A decrease in TCRbeta repertoire diversity, as measured by inverse Simpson index, was observed in IBD patients compared with their healthy co-twins. Different T cell subtypes could not be distinguished in the analysis. No difference in repertoire similarity was observed between concordant and discordant twins, possibly owing to limited statistical power. IBD patients shared fewer clonotypes with other individuals than healthy twins did, most markedly in patients showing signs of disease activity. Because patients were on differing immunosuppressive treatments, the repertoires may have picked up extra background noise and inter-individual variability.

From each donor, a roughly 2.5 ml peripheral blood sample was collected into PAXgene tubes and stored at -80 degrees C. Without T cell sorting, total RNA was isolated from whole blood using the PAXgene blood miRNA kit on an automated QIAcube. Deep TCRalpha and TCRbeta repertoire profiling with unique molecular barcoding was performed on peripheral blood of monozygotic twin pairs concordant or discordant for inflammatory bowel disease. Smoking habits were recorded for all twin pairs, with individuals classified as current, former or never smokers. Libraries were built with 5' RACE. For each TCR library, approximately 3.5 ug of total RNA was used. For each sample, cDNA synthesis was carried out in eight separate reactions using SMARTScribe reverse transcriptase. During cDNA synthesis, template switching was used to introduce unique molecular identifiers that contained a 6-nucleotide sample barcode. TCRalpha and TCRbeta cDNA was amplified by two nested PCRs of 16 and 9 cycles, with bead purification after each PCR. Before amplification, cDNA was treated with uracil DNA-glycosylase and purified using the QIAquick PCR purification kit. The second PCR added Illumina TruSeq-compatible adapters along with sample-specific barcodes. TapeStation and Qubit were used to check library quality and concentration, and around 5 ng of each library went into the pool. Sequencing of pooled libraries was carried out on an Illumina HiSeq2500 single-index Rapid Run using 2 x 100 bp reads and custom sequencing primers. The study's own analysis went as follows. PCR and sequencing errors were corrected by UMI-based consensus assembly using MiGEC version 1.2.6. MiXCR version 2.1.1 was used for V(D)J alignment, clonotype assembly and CDR3 extraction. Normalisation of gene usage, clonotype sharing and MAIT/NKT TCR abundance was achieved by analysing the top 1000, 10 000 and 20 000 clonotypes per sample. Diversity was computed as the inverse Simpson index with the vegan R package after downsampling to 27 000 UMIs. Paired Mann-Whitney U tests were applied to discordant twin pairs, with Benjamini-Hochberg correction for multiple testing. Based on TCRdb reprocessing of the reads, there is one entry per CDR3 protein sequence, and DNA is missing. These V and J calls originate from TCRdb's pipeline instead of the authors' own analysis. The sample's clone listing holds approximately 100,000 distinct CDR3 sequences. The ten largest clones capture less than 2% of the sample.

This receptor was obtained from a human donor with ulcerative colitis or Crohn's disease, or a healthy co-twin of an affected twin (not recorded which). Source material: blood. Rearrangement joined TRBV6-1 to TRBJ1-5; TCRdb gives TRBD1 as the D gene, but with no DNA this cannot be confirmed. The CDR3 here reads CASWTALNQPQHF.